This is a list of T cell receptor beta chains from one sample in a study of blood T cell repertoires in COVID-19. Clones were read by immunoSEQ multiplex PCR, and TCRdb kept only the in-frame ones, dropping some. The data contain about 52,000 clones, about 88% of them seen just once; the ten biggest clones take up about a sixth. The sequenced material came from peripheral blood. Every receptor here comes from a human donor with active COVID-19. The donor label of this sample is uncertain. Both conserved end residues are part of each CDR3. D genes are given only for firm matches. Clone size is given for some rows only: seen once, a few or many times, or a class if the clone is expanded.

D,size,V,J,CDR3,DNA
TRBD1,once,TRBV12-3/TRBV12-4,TRBJ1-2,CASSLQGAQGYTF,TGTGCCAGCAGTCTCCAGGGGGCGCAAGGCTACACCTTC
TRBD2,few,TRBV4-2,TRBJ2-2,CASSQPAGGRNTGELFF,TGTGCCAGCAGCCAGCCAGCGGGGGGGCGGAACACCGGGGAGCTGTTTTTT
TRBD1,NA,TRBV4-1,TRBJ2-7,CASSQAGVLPGTGGYEQYF,TGCGCCAGCAGCCAAGCGGGGGTTCTCCCCGGGACAGGGGGCTACGAGCAGTACTTC
NA,NA,TRBV18,TRBJ2-5,CASSPERATQYF,TGTGCCAGCTCACCCGAGAGGGCAACCCAGTACTTC
TRBD1,few,TRBV6-6,TRBJ1-5,CASSSLTGEESQPQHF,TGTGCCAGCAGTTCCCTCACAGGGGAGGAAAGTCAGCCCCAGCATTTT
NA,few,TRBV20-1,TRBJ2-3,CSASLLVTDTQYF,TGCAGTGCTAGTCTCCTAGTCACAGATACGCAGTATTTT
TRBD1,once,TRBV6-5,TRBJ1-5,CASSIITGEHQPQHF,TGTGCCAGCAGTATAATTACAGGGGAGCATCAGCCCCAGCATTTT
TRBD1,NA,TRBV9,TRBJ2-2,CASNRDSANTGELFF,TGTGCCAGCAACCGGGACAGCGCGAACACCGGGGAGCTGTTTTTT
TRBD1,few,TRBV6-6,TRBJ1-2,CASSSGQGEFTPF,TGTGCCAGCAGTTCGGGACAGGGGGAATTTACCCCCTTC
NA,NA,TRBV7-8,TRBJ1-2,CASSLVTVKNYGYTF,TGTGCCAGCAGCTTAGTGACAGTTAAGAACTATGGCTACACCTTC
TRBD1,once,TRBV12-3/TRBV12-4,TRBJ2-1,CASSWDRGREQFF,TGTGCCAGCAGCTGGGACAGGGGTAGGGAGCAGTTCTTC
TRBD2,NA,TRBV7-6,TRBJ2-7,CASSSGTSGLYEQYF,TGTGCCAGCAGCTCCGGGACTAGCGGCCTCTACGAGCAGTACTTC
TRBD1,few,TRBV6-4,TRBJ2-1,CASSDTRTGGNEQFF,TGTGCCAGCAGTGATACGAGGACAGGGGGCAATGAGCAGTTCTTC
TRBD1,NA,TRBV7-3,TRBJ1-6,CASSLSGGRSPLHF,TGTGCCAGCAGCTTATCAGGGGGCCGTTCACCCCTCCACTTT
TRBD1,once,TRBV3-1/TRBV3-2,TRBJ2-6,CASSHDRAGANVLTF,TGTGCCAGCAGCCATGACAGGGCTGGGGCCAACGTCCTGACTTTC
NA,many,TRBV19,TRBJ1-6,CASSLSSYNSPLHF,TGTGCCAGTAGTCTAAGCTCCTATAATTCACCCCTCCACTTT
NA,NA,TRBV3-1/TRBV3-2,TRBJ2-2,CASTRAGELFF,TGTGCCAGTACCCGGGCCGGGGAGCTGTTTTTT
NA,NA,TRBV19,TRBJ2-3,CASSIVQGGTDTQYF,TGTGCCAGTAGTATAGTTCAAGGGGGCACAGATACGCAGTATTTT
NA,NA,TRBV21-1,TRBJ2-7,CASLQLPKSEQYF,TGTGCCAGCCTACAGCTACCTAAAAGCGAGCAGTACTTC
NA,NA,TRBV5-4,TRBJ2-5,CASSWTAGVQETQYF,TGTGCCAGCAGCTGGACAGCTGGGGTCCAAGAGACCCAGTACTTC
NA,NA,TRBV6-5,TRBJ1-2,CASSYSGGRLSGYTF,TGTGCCAGCAGTTACTCCGGGGGTAGGCTAAGTGGCTACACCTTC
NA,NA,TRBV19,TRBJ1-2,CASRNPGNRANYGYTF,TGTGCCAGTAGGAACCCTGGAAACAGGGCTAACTATGGCTACACCTTC
TRBD1,NA,TRBV29-1,TRBJ1-2,CSVLTGDYGYTF,TGCAGCGTTCTCACAGGGGACTATGGCTACACCTTC
TRBD1,NA,TRBV25-1,TRBJ2-2,CASRDQGVAGELFF,TGTGCCAGCAGAGATCAGGGGGTAGCCGGGGAGCTGTTTTTT